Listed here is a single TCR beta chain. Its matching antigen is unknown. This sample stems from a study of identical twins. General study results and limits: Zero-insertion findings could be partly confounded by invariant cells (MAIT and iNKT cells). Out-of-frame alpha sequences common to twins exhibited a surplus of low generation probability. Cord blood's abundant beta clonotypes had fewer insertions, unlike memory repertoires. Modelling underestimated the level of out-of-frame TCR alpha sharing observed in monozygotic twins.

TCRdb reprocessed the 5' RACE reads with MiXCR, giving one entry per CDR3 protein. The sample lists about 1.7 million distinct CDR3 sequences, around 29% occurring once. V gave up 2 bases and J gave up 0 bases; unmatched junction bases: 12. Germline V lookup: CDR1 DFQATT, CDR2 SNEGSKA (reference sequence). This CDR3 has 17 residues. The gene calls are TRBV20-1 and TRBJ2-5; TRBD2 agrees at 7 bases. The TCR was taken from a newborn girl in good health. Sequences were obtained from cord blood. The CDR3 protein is CSARPSGLSLYQETQYF. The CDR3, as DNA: TGCAGTGCTAGACCTAGCGGACTGTCCCTCTACCAAGAGACCCAGTACTTC.